The 23 T cell receptor beta chains in this list originate from one sample, sequenced in a study of blood T cell repertoires in COVID-19. Assay used: immunoSEQ multiplex PCR; TCRdb lists only in-frame clones, some missing. This sample has approximately 150,000 clones, with approximately 80% found just once. Sequenced: PBMCs or T cells enriched from blood (not recorded which). These receptors came from a man aged 65 to 85 who had been exposed to COVID-19.

The chain links TRBV19 to TRBJ1-1; 10 bases agree with TRBD1. Germline V gene lookup returns CDR1 LNHDA and CDR2 SQIVND (reference sequence). Trimming at V came to 3 bases and at J to 7 bases, leaving 5 bases not matched to a gene. The CDR3 runs to 14 residues. The CDR3 here is CASSIGQGGGEAFF. CDR3 nucleotides: TGTGCCAGTAGTATCGGACAGGGGGGAGGTGAAGCTTTCTTT.

The chain has TRBV4-3 and TRBJ2-7; TRBD2 aligns across 12 bases. Germline trimming cut 0 bases from V and 6 bases from J; bases unmatched to any gene: 12. This CDR3 has 18 amino acids. From germline, CDR1 is LGHNA and CDR2 YSLEER. The CDR3 protein is CASSQEGGPLAGGREQYF. The DNA of the CDR3 is TGCGCCAGCAGCCAAGAGGGAGGCCCGCTAGCGGGGGGGCGCGAGCAGTACTTC.

This clone was found once. This chain uses TRBV28 with TRBJ2-7, with 11 bases lining up with TRBD1. J was trimmed by 3 bases and V by 6 bases; bases with no gene match: 4. This CDR3 spans 14 amino acids. Germline CDR1 and CDR2: MDHEN and SYDVKM. The CDR3, as DNA: TGTGCCAGCAGAAGGGGACAGGGGGTCTACGAGCAGTACTTC. Residues: CASRRGQGVYEQYF.

This chain uses TRBV10-3 with TRBJ2-7; no clear D gene. CDR1 and CDR2 from the germline V gene are ENHRY and SYGVKD. Trimming removed 6 bases at V and 6 bases at J, with 12 bases between. This CDR3 is 12 amino acids long. DNA of the CDR3: TGTGCCATCAGGGCCCTTAACACCGAGCAGTACTTC. Its translation is CAIRALNTEQYF.

The chain carries TRBV5-4 and TRBJ2-1; no definite D call. The CDR3 covers 16 residues. Germline V gene sequence: CDR1 SGHNT, CDR2 YYREEE (reference sequence). Trimming cost V 4 bases and J 0 bases, with 14 bases left between them. The CDR3, as DNA: TGTGCCAGCAGCCATAGCTCCTTAAGCTCCTACAATGAGCAGTTCTTC. Translation gives CASSHSSLSSYNEQFF.

The chain employs TRBV24-1 and TRBJ1-1; D gene uncertain. This CDR3 is 14 amino acids long. CDR1 is KGHDR and CDR2 is SFDVKD in the germline V gene. The germline V and J ends were trimmed by 0 bases and 6 bases, with 10 bases remaining between them. The CDR3 DNA sequence: TGTGCCACCAGTGATTTGCGAGGCAGAGCTGAAGCTTTCTTT. It translates to CATSDLRGRAEAFF.

The chain has TRBV19 and TRBJ1-5; no firm D call. The V end was cut by 5 bases, the J end by 1 base, with 9 bases between. Germline V lookup: CDR1 LNHDA, CDR2 SQIVND (reference sequence). The CDR3 spans 14 residues. The CDR3 protein is CASSSTGSNQPQHF. CDR3 sequence (DNA): TGTGCCAGTAGTTCAACGGGGAGCAATCAGCCCCAGCATTTT.

The table lists this clone with a few counts. The rearrangement joins TRBV7-2 to TRBJ1-2; D is ambiguous. The germline CDR1 and CDR2 sequences are SGHTA and FQGNSA. Deletions cut 1 base from V and 6 bases from J, with 9 bases between. The CDR3 totals 13 residues. CDR3: CASSLGLSNGYTF. In nucleotides, the CDR3 is TGTGCCAGCAGCTTAGGACTATCAAATGGCTACACCTTC.

The chain has TRBV6-5 and TRBJ1-2; D possibly corresponds to TRBD1 (6 bases). CDR1 and CDR2 (germline): MNHEY, SVGAGI. Trimming removed 6 bases from V and 3 bases from J, with 11 bases in between. There are 13 residues in the CDR3. The CDR3 region has the DNA TGTGCCAGCAGGCAGGGGTTTGACTATGGCTACACCTTC. Its protein is CASRQGFDYGYTF.

This chain uses TRBV7-9 with TRBJ1-1, with no clear D. V dropped 2 bases and J dropped 7 bases, with 8 bases sitting between them. CDR1 SEHNR and CDR2 FQNEAQ come from the germline V gene (reference sequence). CDR3 length equals 12 residues. The CDR3 protein is CASSLTVGEAFF. CDR3 nucleotide sequence: TGTGCCAGCAGCTTAACAGTTGGTGAAGCTTTCTTT.

The chain recombines TRBV21-1 with TRBJ1-2; the DNA was not used to check the table's D call, TRBD1. TRBV21-1 is a pseudogene segment. The CDR3 is 12 residues long. The chain's CDR3 is CASTRQGAGYTF. DNA of the CDR3: TGTGCCAGCACGAGACAGGGGGCTGGCTACACCTTC.

Only a few counts were recorded for this clone. This chain links TRBV6-2 or TRBV6-3 with TRBJ1-5; D uncertain. Germline V gene sequence: CDR1 MNHEY, CDR2 SVGEGT. This CDR3 spans 13 amino acids. The V and J ends lost 4 bases and 7 bases respectively, with 11 bases between them. The CDR3, as DNA: TGTGCCAGCAGTTCCGACACTCGACAGCCCCAGCATTTT. This sequence encodes CASSSDTRQPQHF.

The chain employs TRBV20-1 and TRBJ1-5, with D unclear. The CDR3 contains 16 residues. Per the germline V gene, CDR1 is DFQATT and CDR2 is SNEGSKA (reference sequence). V lost 3 bases, J lost 2 bases, and 17 bases lay in between. The CDR3 protein is CSASPPRGIGNQPQHF. The DNA for the CDR3 is TGCAGTGCTAGTCCGCCCCGGGGTATCGGCAATCAGCCCCAGCATTTT.

The rearrangement joins TRBV7-8 to TRBJ2-3; TRBD2 is a possible D gene (5 bases). This CDR3 region has 16 residues. The V gene's germline CDR1 is SGHVS and CDR2 FQNEAQ. Trimming took off 5 bases at V and 1 base at J, with 16 bases between the two ends. The CDR3 DNA reads TGTGCCAGCAGCACCCGGGAAGGGCGCGGCACAGATACGCAGTATTTT. Translated, it gives CASSTREGRGTDTQYF. The whole variable domain, remainder taken from reference TRBV7-8 and TRBJ2-3, is GAGVSQSPRYKVAKRGQDVALRCDPISGHVSLFWYQQALGQGPEFLTYFQNEAQLDKSGLPSDRFFAERPEGSVSTLKIQRTQQEDSAVYLCASSTREGRGTDTQYFGPGTRLTVL.

The genes are TRBV10-3 and TRBJ2-5, with a possible D match to TRBD2 (5 bases). V dropped 4 bases and J dropped 0 bases, with 9 bases sitting between them. Germline V gene data show CDR1 as ENHRY and CDR2 as SYGVKD. The CDR3 has 14 residues. CDR3 nucleotides: TGTGCCATCAGTGCTCGGGGTTACCAAGAGACCCAGTACTTC. Its translation is CAISARGYQETQYF.

This rearrangement joins TRBV5-6 to TRBJ1-3; the D is unclear. V lost 0 bases and J lost 9, with 13 bases in between. The germline CDR1 and CDR2 sequences are SGHDT and YYEEEE. This CDR3 is 14 amino acids long. The CDR3 DNA reads TGTGCCAGCAGCTTGGGAGCAGTTCGGGGCACCATATATTTT. Translating gives CASSLGAVRGTIYF.

This clone came up a few times. The CDR3 spells CASSPPTGETQYF. In nucleotides, the CDR3 is TGTGCCAGCAGCCCCCCCACGGGAGAGACCCAGTACTTC. V gene TRBV5-4 combines with J gene TRBJ2-5; D is unclear. Germline CDR1 SGHNT, CDR2 YYREEE (reference sequence). The CDR3 has 13 residues. The ends were cut back, 4 bases at V and 4 bases at J, with 11 bases in the middle.

A remark on this clone: A junction boundary mismatches the germline segment, possibly from a read error. The chain joins TRBV29-1 to TRBJ1-2; weak D call: TRBD1 (5 bases). The CDR3 length is 13 residues. Germline CDR1 SQVTM, CDR2 ANQGSEA. The CDR3 nucleotides read TGCAGCGTTAAGCATTTGGGCAGGGTAGAAACAGGCTTC. It specifies CSVKHLGRVETGF.

The chain couples TRBV28 to TRBJ1-2; D is undetermined. Trimming cost V 4 bases and J 4 bases, with 19 bases left between them. Per the germline V gene, CDR1 is MDHEN and CDR2 is SYDVKM. The CDR3 is 16 amino acids. CDR3 nucleotides: TGTGCCAGCAGTTCTGCAGGACTGACTTTCCTCTATGGCTACACCTTC. It encodes CASSSAGLTFLYGYTF.

This chain uses TRBV7-2 with TRBJ1-5; 8 nucleotides align to TRBD1. V lost 5 bases, J lost 2 bases, and 5 bases stayed unmatched. This CDR3 region has 15 residues. CDR1 and CDR2 from the germline V gene are SGHTA and FQGNSA. CDR3 amino acids: CASSLTGQGNQPQHF. Written as DNA, the CDR3 is TGTGCCAGCAGCCTAACGGGACAGGGCAATCAGCCCCAGCATTTT. The whole variable domain, filled in from reference TRBV7-2 and TRBJ1-5, reads GAGVSQSPSNKVTEKGKDVELRCDPISGHTALYWYRQSLGQGLEFLIYFQGNSAPDKSGLPSDRFSAERTGGSVSTLTIQRTQQEDSAVYLCASSLTGQGNQPQHFGDGTRLSIL.

This clone occurred a few times. The chain carries TRBV6-5 and TRBJ2-7; D perhaps matches TRBD2 (5 bases). Deletions cut 6 bases from V and 0 bases from J, with 15 bases between. This CDR3 has 15 amino acids. Germline V gene sequence: CDR1 MNHEY, CDR2 SVGAGI. The CDR3 nucleotides are TGTGCCAGCAGAGGTGGACTGGGGAGCTCCTACGAGCAGTACTTC. This sequence encodes CASRGGLGSSYEQYF.

The rearrangement joins TRBV5-1 to TRBJ2-7; 9 bases map to TRBD1. Germline-derived CDR1 and CDR2 are SGHRS and YFSETQ. Trimming at V came to 4 bases and at J to 3 bases, leaving 8 bases not matched to a gene. The CDR3 covers 15 residues. CDR3 loop: CASSIAQGAGYEQYF. Here the CDR3 DNA reads TGCGCCAGCAGCATCGCACAGGGGGCGGGCTACGAGCAGTACTTC.

The CDR3 nucleotides read TGTGCCAGCTCCCCTGAGGCCGGGTATGGCTACACCTTC. It codes for CASSPEAGYGYTF. This sequence joins TRBV18 and TRBJ1-2, with unresolved D. V lost 6 bases, J lost 5 bases, and 13 bases lay in between. Germline V lookup: CDR1 KGHSH, CDR2 LQKENI. The CDR3 covers 13 residues.